The 27 T cell receptor beta chains below come from one sample, sequenced in a study of blood T cell repertoires in COVID-19. Generated by immunoSEQ multiplex PCR, the TCRdb table keeps only in-frame clones and is missing some. The sample yields 85,000 to 95,000 clones, more than 70% seen once. The source material was peripheral blood. These receptors originate from a human donor in a cohort sampled during active COVID-19.

The chain is built from TRBV19 and TRBJ1-5; the match to TRBD1 covers 9 bases. The germline CDR1 and CDR2 sequences are LNHDA and SQIVND (reference sequence). This CDR3 region has 14 residues. The trim removed 5 bases at V and 6 bases at J, leaving 5 bases unmatched. DNA for the CDR3: TGTGCCAGTAGTGGACAGGGGCAGGGTCAGCCCCAGCATTTT. Its translation: CASSGQGQGQPQHF.

The chain uses TRBV5-1 and TRBJ2-7; possible D gene TRBD2, 5 bases. The germline gives CDR1 SGHRS, CDR2 YFSETQ. This CDR3 has 18 amino acids. The V end was cut by 0 bases, the J end by 12 bases, with 31 bases between. The chain's CDR3 is CASSLGSGVRESEQRRYF. The CDR3 DNA follows: TGCGCCAGCAGCTTGGGGTCCGGGGTACGTGAATCCGAGCAAAGGCGGTACTTC. Full variable domain (outside the CDR3, taken from reference TRBV5-1 and TRBJ2-7): KAGVTQTPRYLIKTRGQQVTLSCSPISGHRSVSWYQQTPGQGLQFLFEYFSETQRNKGNFPGRFSGRQFSNSRSEMNVSTLELGDSALYLCASSLGSGVRESEQRRYFGPGTRLTVT.

The chain combines TRBV18 with TRBJ1-6; tentative D call: TRBD1 (6 bases). The CDR3 totals 15 residues. Between the trimmed V and J ends, which lost 3 bases and 7 bases, there was a span of 13 bases. Germline lookup yields CDR1 KGHSH and CDR2 LQKENI. Here the CDR3 DNA reads TGTGCCAGCTCACCGAGCGTACAGGGAAATTCACCCCTCCACTTT. Protein product: CASSPSVQGNSPLHF.

This rearrangement joins TRBV30 to TRBJ1-4; 9 nucleotides agree with TRBD1. Germline V CDR1 and CDR2: GTSNPN, SVGIG (reference sequence). Losses at the gene ends were 6 bases for V and 5 bases for J; bases not matched to a gene: 7. This CDR3 comprises 14 residues. DNA of the CDR3: TGTGCCTGCGACAACAGGGGGCGAAATGAAAAACTGTTTTTT. Translation gives CACDNRGRNEKLFF.

This chain joins TRBV15 and TRBJ2-6, with no clear D. Deletions cut 0 bases from V and 4 bases from J, with 10 bases between. Germline assignment: CDR1 LNHNV and CDR2 YYDKDF (reference sequence). CDR3 length: 16 residues. For the CDR3, the DNA is TGTGCCACCAGCAGAGACGGCGGCCTCGGGGCCAACGTCCTGACTTTC. Translating gives CATSRDGGLGANVLTF.

The J gene is TRBJ1-5, the V gene TRBV19, with D perhaps TRBD1 (6 bases). Germline CDR1 is LNHDA and CDR2 is SQIVND (reference sequence). V was shortened by 6 bases and J by 5 bases, with 14 bases between the two germline ends. CDR3 length: 14 amino acids. CDR3 amino acids: CASRRTEGDQPQHF. Here the CDR3 DNA reads TGTGCCAGTAGAAGGACAGAGGGGGATCAGCCCCAGCATTTT.

The chain recombines TRBV29-1 with TRBJ1-3, with no clear D. The CDR3 is 13 residues long. CDR1 SQVTM and CDR2 ANQGSEA come from the germline V gene. Deletions cut 6 bases from V and 4 bases from J, with 13 bases between. CDR3: CSVAGRGGNTIYF. The CDR3 nucleotides read TGCAGCGTCGCGGGCCGGGGAGGAAACACCATATATTTT. The full variable domain, in which reference TRBV29-1 and TRBJ1-3 provide the parts outside the CDR3, is SAVISQKPSRDICQRGTSLTIQCQVDSQVTMMFWYRQQPGQSLTLIATANQGSEATYESGFVIDKFPISRPNLTFSTLTVSNMSPEDSSIYLCSVAGRGGNTIYFGEGSWLTVV.

The V and J genes are TRBV19 and TRBJ1-2; D gene ambiguous. Germline-derived CDR1 and CDR2 are LNHDA and SQIVND (reference sequence). The CDR3 spans 13 residues. Trimming pared 7 bases from V and 4 bases from J, leaving 13 bases between. CDR3 region: CASTSPGFYGYTF. In nucleotides, the CDR3 is TGTGCCAGTACCTCCCCCGGGTTCTATGGCTACACCTTC.

This clone was seen only once. V usage is TRBV30 and J usage is TRBJ1-5; D gene unclear. From germline, CDR1 is GTSNPN and CDR2 SVGIG (reference sequence). The ends were cut back, 0 bases at V and 1 base at J, with 7 bases in the middle. The CDR3 covers 14 residues. CDR3 sequence (DNA): TGTGCCTGGAGTGTAGCACAGAGCAATCAGCCCCAGCATTTT. Translation: CAWSVAQSNQPQHF. Based on the CDR3 plus reference TRBV30 and TRBJ1-5, the full variable domain is SQTIHQWPATLVQPVGSPLSLECTVEGTSNPNLYWYRQAAGRGLQLLFYSVGIGQISSEVPQNLSASRPQDRQFILSSKKLLLSDSGFYLCAWSVAQSNQPQHFGDGTRLSIL.

This chain connects TRBV7-7 to TRBJ2-1; 9 bases map to TRBD2. In germline, CDR1 is SSHAT, CDR2 FNYEAQ (reference sequence). With V trimmed by 1 base and J by 8 bases, 9 bases remained unmatched. The CDR3 sequence is 16 residues long. CDR3 DNA: TGTGCCAGCAGCTTAGGACTAGCGGCTACAAGCGATGAGCAGTTCTTC. Translating it yields CASSLGLAATSDEQFF. The complete variable domain, with remaining parts taken from reference TRBV7-7 and TRBJ2-1, reads GAGVSQSPRYKVTKRGQDVTLRCDPISSHATLYWYQQALGQGPEFLTYFNYEAQPDKSGLPSDRFSAERPEGSISTLTIQRTEQRDSAMYRCASSLGLAATSDEQFFGPGTRLTVL.

The genes are TRBV10-2 and TRBJ2-5; a weak D match, TRBD1 (6 bases). The CDR3 length is 11 residues. Germline V gene sequence: CDR1 WSHSY, CDR2 SAAADI. Deletions cut 3 bases from V and 7 bases from J, with 6 bases between. CDR3 in amino acids: CASSEGGTQYF. DNA of the CDR3: TGCGCCAGCAGTGAAGGGGGGACCCAGTACTTC.

The genes are TRBV29-1 and TRBJ2-7; the D gene is possibly TRBD2 (6 bases). The V end lost 0 bases, the J end lost 3 bases, and 9 bases lay between the germline ends. In germline, CDR1 is SQVTM, CDR2 ANQGSEA. The CDR3 totals 13 residues. CDR3 residues: CSVEDLGGYEQYF. As DNA, the CDR3 is TGCAGCGTTGAAGATCTCGGGGGCTACGAGCAGTACTTC.

The rearrangement links TRBV7-2 to TRBJ2-5; 12 positions match TRBD2. CDR1 is SGHTA and CDR2 is FQGNSA in the germline V gene. This CDR3 contains 17 residues. After removal of 2 bases from V and 11 bases from J, the junction contained 15 bases not matched to a gene. DNA of the CDR3: TGTGCCAGCAGCTTATCCCTCCTAGCGGGAGGGCCGCGGGAGCAGTACTTC. Translated, it gives CASSLSLLAGGPREQYF.

The chain joins TRBV19 to TRBJ1-5; D ambiguous. Trimming left V 0 bases short and J 0 bases short, with 9 bases between. This CDR3 spans 16 amino acids. Germline lookup yields CDR1 LNHDA and CDR2 SQIVND (reference sequence). In nucleotides, the CDR3 is TGTGCCAGTAGTATAGAGGCAGGCGTTAGCAATCAGCCCCAGCATTTT. Its translation: CASSIEAGVSNQPQHF. The full variable domain, its missing parts supplied by reference TRBV19 and TRBJ1-5, is DGGITQSPKYLFRKEGQNVTLSCEQNLNHDAMYWYRQDPGQGLRLIYYSQIVNDFQKGDIAEGYSVSREKKESFPLTVTSAQKNPTAFYLCASSIEAGVSNQPQHFGDGTRLSIL.

This chain uses TRBV7-6 with TRBJ2-2; D is unresolved. V lost 3 bases and J 4 bases, leaving 9 bases between the germline ends. The CDR3 is 14 residues long. CDR1 SGHVS and CDR2 FNYEAQ come from the germline V gene. The CDR3 region is CASSFDLGTGELFF. The CDR3 bases are TGTGCCAGCAGCTTCGACCTAGGCACCGGGGAGCTGTTTTTT.

V is TRBV7-2 and J is TRBJ2-3; perhaps TRBD1 as D (6 bases). V lost 3 bases, J lost 6 bases, and 19 bases lay in between. The V gene's germline CDR1 is SGHTA and CDR2 FQGNSA. The CDR3 loop spans 16 amino acids. CDR3 protein: CASSFSSGRGPDTQYF. Here the CDR3 DNA reads TGTGCCAGCAGCTTCAGTTCGGGCAGGGGCCCCGATACGCAGTATTTT.

V usage is TRBV9 and J usage is TRBJ2-5, with 10 bases fitting TRBD2. The CDR3 runs to 16 residues. Looked up from germline, CDR1 is SGDLS and CDR2 is YYNGEE. With 2 bases clipped from V and 4 bases from J, the junction kept 8 bases outside the gene matches. DNA for the CDR3: TGTGCCAGCAGCGTCAGCGGGGGGGCGGTTGGAGAGACCCAGTACTTC. The encoded protein is CASSVSGGAVGETQYF.

This chain links TRBV29-1 with TRBJ1-4; 12 nucleotides line up with TRBD1. CDR1 is SQVTM, CDR2 ANQGSEA, per germline. The CDR3 totals 13 residues. V dropped 4 bases and J dropped 6; count of bases not matched to a gene: 0. The CDR3 region has the DNA TGCAGCGTTGGGGACAGGGGGCATGAAAAACTGTTTTTT. Amino acids: CSVGDRGHEKLFF. Combining the CDR3 with reference TRBV29-1 and TRBJ1-4 gives the whole variable domain SAVISQKPSRDICQRGTSLTIQCQVDSQVTMMFWYRQQPGQSLTLIATANQGSEATYESGFVIDKFPISRPNLTFSTLTVSNMSPEDSSIYLCSVGDRGHEKLFFGSGTQLSVL.

The chain employs TRBV2 and TRBJ2-5; the match to TRBD2 covers 10 bases. CDR1 is SNHLY, CDR2 FYNNEI, per germline. This CDR3 has 18 amino acids. The ends lost 2 bases at V and 3 bases at J; junction bases unmatched: 12. The CDR3 is CASSEFSGGPSVKETQYF. The DNA for the CDR3 is TGTGCCAGCAGTGAATTTAGCGGGGGGCCCAGTGTGAAAGAGACCCAGTACTTC.

The genes are TRBV6-5 and TRBJ1-6; D is uncertain. V was clipped by 8 bases and J by 13 bases, with 18 bases between them. Germline V CDR1 and CDR2: MNHEY, SVGAGI. The CDR3 length is 13 residues. The CDR3 sequence: CASLMMAGSPLHF. CDR3 bases: TGTGCCAGCCTGATGATGGCGGGATCTCCCCTCCACTTT.

The chain combines TRBV7-8 with TRBJ2-2; no firm D call. Germline CDR1 reads SGHVS; CDR2 reads FQNEAQ. V lost 5 bases and J 5 bases, leaving 9 bases between the germline ends. The CDR3 sequence is 13 residues long. DNA for the CDR3: TGTGCCAGCAGCCCACTCCGAACCGGGGAGCTGTTTTTT. It codes for CASSPLRTGELFF.

J is TRBJ2-2 and V is TRBV18, with D hard to call. The germline gives CDR1 KGHSH, CDR2 LQKENI. The CDR3 consists of 16 residues. Trimming removed 1 base at V and 1 base at J, with 10 bases between. CDR3 in amino acids: CASSPRLVQNTGELFF. The CDR3 nucleotides read TGTGCCAGCTCACCACGGCTTGTGCAGAACACCGGGGAGCTGTTTTTT.

The rearrangement links TRBV5-1 to TRBJ1-2; D is unresolved. Trimming cost V 0 bases and J 0 bases, with 6 bases left between them. The CDR3 contains 14 residues. Looked up from germline, CDR1 is SGHRS and CDR2 is YFSETQ. The CDR3 loop reads CASSLEQSNYGYTF. Here the CDR3 DNA reads TGCGCCAGCAGCTTGGAGCAATCTAACTATGGCTACACCTTC.

The chain is built from TRBV6-2 or TRBV6-3 and TRBJ2-1; 7 bases align to TRBD2. The germline CDR1 and CDR2 sequences are MNHEY and SVGEGT. V was pared by 2 bases and J by 3 bases, with 13 bases of the junction left unmatched. This CDR3 comprises 18 residues. CDR3 coding DNA: TGTGCCAGCAGTTACACACTAGCGACCGACCATCTCTACAATGAGCAGTTCTTC. The encoded protein is CASSYTLATDHLYNEQFF.

The chain carries TRBV14 and TRBJ1-1; TRBD1 might be the D (5 bases). This CDR3 region has 15 residues. Trimming cost V 0 bases and J 4 bases, with 12 bases left between them. Germline-derived CDR1 and CDR2 are SGHDN and FVKESK. CDR3 DNA sequence: TGTGCCAGCAGCCAAGACCACAGGAGGGTCACTGAAGCTTTCTTT. Its protein is CASSQDHRRVTEAFF.

This rearrangement joins TRBV2 to TRBJ2-5; D uncertain. The germline V and J ends were trimmed by 4 bases and 4 bases, with 10 bases remaining between them. The CDR3 covers 13 residues. CDR1 is SNHLY, CDR2 FYNNEI, per germline. CDR3: CASSVRQVETQYF. The DNA for the CDR3 is TGTGCCAGCAGTGTTCGGCAGGTAGAGACCCAGTACTTC.

The rearrangement joins TRBV6-6 to TRBJ2-7; 7 nucleotides line up with TRBD1. Germline-derived CDR1 and CDR2 are MNHNY and SVGAGI (reference sequence). The length of the CDR3 is 16 residues. V lost 2 bases, J lost 1 base, and 8 bases stayed unmatched. CDR3 DNA sequence: TGTGCCAGCAGTTACGTCGTACAGGGGCCTTCCTACGAGCAGTACTTC. Protein product: CASSYVVQGPSYEQYF.